Below are 17 T cell receptor beta chains sequenced from a single sample in a study of monozygotic twins with inflammatory bowel disease. TCRdb reprocessed the 5' RACE reads, keeping one entry per CDR3 protein, no DNA. The sample has 300,000 to 400,000 distinct CDR3 sequences, and its top ten clones hold approximately 2.4%. Sequencing was carried out using blood. Receptors were obtained from a human donor with ulcerative colitis or Crohn's disease, or a healthy co-twin of an affected twin (not recorded which).

The rearrangement uses TRBV6-2 or TRBV6-3 and TRBJ2-7. The CDR3 is made up of 17 amino acids. Germline assignment: CDR1 MNHEY and CDR2 SVGEGT. CDR3 sequence reads: CASSYTSGWVRIDEQYF.

The CDR3 loop reads CASNPGQGAYGYTF. The genes are TRBV12-3 or TRBV12-4 and TRBJ1-2; there is no DNA to check the TCRdb D call of TRBD1. This CDR3 region has 14 residues.

This chain connects TRBV27 to TRBJ2-7. CDR3 length equals 14 residues. Germline V gene lookup returns CDR1 MNHEY and CDR2 SMNVEV (reference sequence). CDR3 protein: CASSLQGVSYEQYF.

The CDR3 protein is CASSYGEGAVSPLHF. This chain joins TRBV6-5 and TRBJ1-6; TCRdb picks TRBD1, but there is no DNA to check that call. In germline, CDR1 is MNHEY, CDR2 SVGAGI. The CDR3 runs 15 residues.

J is TRBJ2-7 and V is TRBV20-1; TCRdb's D gene call, TRBD1, goes unchecked for lack of DNA. Looked up from germline, CDR1 is DFQATT and CDR2 is SNEGSKA (reference sequence). The length of the CDR3 is 17 residues. This CDR3 is CSAPTGQGTYYPYEQYF.

The chain recombines TRBV7-3 with TRBJ2-1; lacking DNA, the TRBD1 call made by TCRdb goes unchecked. The CDR3 has 15 amino acids. CDR1 and CDR2 from the germline V gene are SGHTA and FQGTGA. CDR3: CASSLRQGKFSEQFF.

This chain's CDR3 is CASSLSGPLNQPQHF. V and J are TRBV7-9 and TRBJ1-5. CDR1 and CDR2 from the germline V gene are SEHNR and FQNEAQ (reference sequence). This CDR3 is built from 15 residues.

V is TRBV28 and J is TRBJ2-4; there is no DNA to check the TCRdb D call of TRBD1. The germline gives CDR1 MDHEN, CDR2 SYDVKM. This CDR3 contains 17 residues. The CDR3 reads CASSLTVGGNGKNIQYF.

V usage is TRBV3-1 and J usage is TRBJ1-4; there is no DNA to check the TCRdb D call of TRBD1. Per the germline V gene, CDR1 is LGHDT and CDR2 is YNNKEL (reference sequence). The CDR3 extends over 13 amino acids. The CDR3 loop is CASSFDRDEKLFF.

The chain employs TRBV5-1 and TRBJ2-5; TCRdb reports TRBD1, a call that lacks DNA to check it against. The CDR3 has 16 residues. The germline V gene has CDR1 SGHRS and CDR2 YFSETQ. This CDR3 reads CASSWVGTGTQETQYF.

The genes are TRBV20-1 and TRBJ1-2; TCRdb's assignment of TRBD1 cannot be checked, as there is no DNA. This CDR3 spans 13 amino acids. Germline V gives CDR1 DFQATT, CDR2 SNEGSKA (reference sequence). The CDR3 loop reads CSRSAGGGSGYTF.

The CDR3 here is CATSRGSLERLNEKLFF. The chain recombines TRBV15 with TRBJ1-4. This CDR3 contains 17 residues. Looked up from germline, CDR1 is LNHNV and CDR2 is YYDKDF (reference sequence). The full variable domain, completed using reference TRBV15 and TRBJ1-4, is DAMVIQNPRYQVTQFGKPVTLSCSQTLNHNVMYWYQQKSSQAPKLLFHYYDKDFNNEADTPDNFQSRRPNTSFCFLDIRSPGLGDTAMYLCATSRGSLERLNEKLFFGSGTQLSVL.

CDR3: CASSLYPGSYEQYF. This chain connects TRBV5-1 to TRBJ2-7. CDR1 is SGHRS, CDR2 YFSETQ, per germline. The CDR3 extends over 14 amino acids.

The rearrangement links TRBV6-1 to TRBJ1-3. The CDR3 consists of 15 residues. The germline V gene encodes CDR1 MNHNS and CDR2 SASEGT. CDR3: CASTLLQGPGNTIYF.

The J gene is TRBJ2-7, the V gene TRBV5-1; checking the TCRdb D call of TRBD1 is not possible without DNA. CDR3 length equals 16 residues. Germline lookup yields CDR1 SGHRS and CDR2 YFSETQ. The CDR3 sequence is CASSLGPRTGPYEQYF. Supplemented by reference TRBV5-1 and TRBJ2-7, the full variable domain reads KAGVTQTPRYLIKTRGQQVTLSCSPISGHRSVSWYQQTPGQGLQFLFEYFSETQRNKGNFPGRFSGRQFSNSRSEMNVSTLELGDSALYLCASSLGPRTGPYEQYFGPGTRLTVT.

The J gene is TRBJ1-6, the V gene TRBV15. This CDR3 region has 16 residues. Germline CDR1 reads LNHNV; CDR2 reads YYDKDF (reference sequence). The CDR3 region is CATSRGRVGLDSPLHF. Full variable domain (remainder filled in from reference TRBV15 and TRBJ1-6): DAMVIQNPRYQVTQFGKPVTLSCSQTLNHNVMYWYQQKSSQAPKLLFHYYDKDFNNEADTPDNFQSRRPNTSFCFLDIRSPGLGDTAMYLCATSRGRVGLDSPLHFGNGTRLTVT.

V and J are TRBV7-9 and TRBJ1-1; TCRdb selects TRBD1, and the lack of DNA leaves this call unchecked. This CDR3 spans 15 amino acids. The germline gives CDR1 SEHNR, CDR2 FQNEAQ (reference sequence). The CDR3 here is CASSTHEGRGTEAFF.